This T cell receptor (beta chain) is from a study of blood T cell repertoires in COVID-19. On the study more broadly: Samples of COVID-19 (acute and convalescent) were obtained from the United States, Italy and Spain. T cells, B-cell-depleted T cells, or PBMCs supplied cDNA or gDNA.

There are 12 residues in the CDR3. Germline V gene data show CDR1 as SGHRS and CDR2 as YFSETQ. V was shortened by 6 bases and J by 1 base, with 6 bases between the two germline ends. Seattle's enrolled individuals joined amid active infection and were then monitored longitudinally. Study processing details: Amplification from reference gene primers served as the basis for estimated nucleated cell counts. Assay used: immunoSEQ multiplex PCR; TCRdb lists only in-frame clones, some missing. V and J calls and clone size are those listed in that table; D and trimming were worked out from the DNA. The table includes 50,000 to 55,000 clones, 65% to 85% detected once.

The V and J genes are TRBV5-1 and TRBJ2-3; D call uncertain. The sequence came from a man at least 80 years old with COVID-19, enrolled during active disease. Sequencing was performed on peripheral blood. The CDR3 is CASNEGTDTQYF. CDR3 bases: TGCGCCAGCAATGAGGGCACAGATACGCAGTATTTT.